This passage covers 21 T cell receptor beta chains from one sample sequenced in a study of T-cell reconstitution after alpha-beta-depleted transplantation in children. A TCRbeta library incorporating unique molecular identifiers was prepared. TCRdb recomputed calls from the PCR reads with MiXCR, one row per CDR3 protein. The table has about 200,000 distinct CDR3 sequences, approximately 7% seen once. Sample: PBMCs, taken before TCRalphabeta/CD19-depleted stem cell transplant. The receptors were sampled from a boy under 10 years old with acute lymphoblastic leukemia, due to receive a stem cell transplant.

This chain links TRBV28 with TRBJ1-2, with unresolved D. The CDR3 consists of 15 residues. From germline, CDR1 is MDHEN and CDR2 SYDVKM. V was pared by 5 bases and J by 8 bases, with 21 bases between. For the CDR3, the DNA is TGTGCCAGCAGTCCTACAAGAACGGCCCCGTCCGGCTACACCTTC. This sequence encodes CASSPTRTAPSGYTF.

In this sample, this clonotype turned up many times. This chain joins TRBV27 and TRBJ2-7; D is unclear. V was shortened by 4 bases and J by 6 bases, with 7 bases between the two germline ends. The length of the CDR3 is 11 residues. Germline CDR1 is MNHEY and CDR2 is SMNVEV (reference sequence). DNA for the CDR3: TGTGCCAGCAGTTCTCTAGGCGAGCAGTACTTC. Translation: CASSSLGEQYF.

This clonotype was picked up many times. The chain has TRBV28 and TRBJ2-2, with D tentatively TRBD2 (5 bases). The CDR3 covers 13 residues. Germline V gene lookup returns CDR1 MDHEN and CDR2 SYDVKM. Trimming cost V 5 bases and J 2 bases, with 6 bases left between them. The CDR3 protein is CASSRGNTGELFF. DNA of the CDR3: TGTGCCAGCAGTCGGGGTAACACCGGGGAGCTGTTTTTT.

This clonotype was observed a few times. Here the CDR3 DNA reads TGCGCCAGCAGCCAAGATCGAGGTGGGAAGCAGTACTTC. It codes for CASSQDRGGKQYF. The chain has TRBV4-3 and TRBJ2-7; no clear D gene. Germline-derived CDR1 and CDR2 are LGHNA and YSLEER. V dropped 0 bases and J dropped 8 bases, with 11 bases sitting between them. The CDR3 is 13 residues long.

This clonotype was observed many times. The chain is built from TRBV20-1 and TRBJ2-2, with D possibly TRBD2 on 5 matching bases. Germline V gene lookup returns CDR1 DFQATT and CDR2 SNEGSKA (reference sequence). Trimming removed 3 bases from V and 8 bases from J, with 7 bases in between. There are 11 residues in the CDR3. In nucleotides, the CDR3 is TGCAGTGCTAGTAGGGAGGGGGAGCTGTTTTTT. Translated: CSASREGELFF.

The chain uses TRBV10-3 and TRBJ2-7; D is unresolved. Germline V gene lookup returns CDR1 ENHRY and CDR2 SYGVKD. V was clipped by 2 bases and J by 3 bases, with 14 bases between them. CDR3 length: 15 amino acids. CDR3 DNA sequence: TGTGCCATCAGTGAGCTCTCCGGGTCCCTCTACGAGCAGTACTTC. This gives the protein CAISELSGSLYEQYF.

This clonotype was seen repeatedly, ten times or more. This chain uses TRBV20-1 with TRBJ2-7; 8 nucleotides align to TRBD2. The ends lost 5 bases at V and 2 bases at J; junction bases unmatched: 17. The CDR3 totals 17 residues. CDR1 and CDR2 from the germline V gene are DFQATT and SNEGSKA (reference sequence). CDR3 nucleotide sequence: TGCAGTGCTTTCTTGGAGATGGGGCGGGGGGCCCCCTACGAGCAGTACTTC. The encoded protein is CSAFLEMGRGAPYEQYF.

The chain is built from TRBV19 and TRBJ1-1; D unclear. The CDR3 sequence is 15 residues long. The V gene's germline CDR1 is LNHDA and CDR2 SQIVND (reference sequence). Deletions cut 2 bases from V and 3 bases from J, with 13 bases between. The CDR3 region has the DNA TGTGCCAGTAGTATAAGTCGGGAACGAGACACTGAAGCTTTCTTT. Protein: CASSISRERDTEAFF.

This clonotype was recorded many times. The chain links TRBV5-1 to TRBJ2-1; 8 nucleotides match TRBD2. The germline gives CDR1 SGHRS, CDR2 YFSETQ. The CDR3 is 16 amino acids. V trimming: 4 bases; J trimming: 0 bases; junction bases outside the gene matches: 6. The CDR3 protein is CASSPGLGSSYNEQFF. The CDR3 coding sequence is TGCGCCAGCAGCCCGGGACTAGGGAGCTCCTACAATGAGCAGTTCTTC.

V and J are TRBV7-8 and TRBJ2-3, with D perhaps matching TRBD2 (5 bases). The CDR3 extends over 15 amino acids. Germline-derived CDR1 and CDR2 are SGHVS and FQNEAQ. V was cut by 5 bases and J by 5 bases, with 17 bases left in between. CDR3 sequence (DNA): TGTGCCAGCAGCCAAAGCAGAGGGCCAGGAGATACGCAGTATTTT. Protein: CASSQSRGPGDTQYF. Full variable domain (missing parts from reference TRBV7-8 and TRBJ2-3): GAGVSQSPRYKVAKRGQDVALRCDPISGHVSLFWYQQALGQGPEFLTYFQNEAQLDKSGLPSDRFFAERPEGSVSTLKIQRTQQEDSAVYLCASSQSRGPGDTQYFGPGTRLTVL.

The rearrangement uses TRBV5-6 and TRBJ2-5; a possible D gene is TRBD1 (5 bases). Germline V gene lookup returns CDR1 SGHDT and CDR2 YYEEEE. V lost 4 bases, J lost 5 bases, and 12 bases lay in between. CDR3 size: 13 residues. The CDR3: CASSMQGPETQYF. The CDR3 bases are TGTGCCAGCAGCATGCAGGGCCCCGAGACCCAGTACTTC.

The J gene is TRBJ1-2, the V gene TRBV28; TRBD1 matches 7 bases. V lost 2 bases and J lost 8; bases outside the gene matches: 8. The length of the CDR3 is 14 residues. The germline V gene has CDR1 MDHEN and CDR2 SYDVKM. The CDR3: CASSLNTGVRGYTF. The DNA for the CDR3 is TGTGCCAGCAGTTTAAACACAGGGGTGCGAGGCTACACCTTC.

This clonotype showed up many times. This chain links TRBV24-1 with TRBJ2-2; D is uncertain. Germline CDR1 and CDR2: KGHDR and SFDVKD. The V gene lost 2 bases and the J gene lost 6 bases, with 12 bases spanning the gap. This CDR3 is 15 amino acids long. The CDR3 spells CATSDSWEMAGELFF. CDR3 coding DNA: TGTGCCACCAGTGATTCATGGGAAATGGCCGGGGAGCTGTTTTTT.

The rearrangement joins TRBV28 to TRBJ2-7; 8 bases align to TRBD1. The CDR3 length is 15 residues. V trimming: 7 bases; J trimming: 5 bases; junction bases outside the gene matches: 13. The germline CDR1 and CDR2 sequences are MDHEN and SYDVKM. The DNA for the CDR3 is TGTGCCAGCACCCCAAGGCCAGGGGGCCCAAACGAGCAGTACTTC. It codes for CASTPRPGGPNEQYF. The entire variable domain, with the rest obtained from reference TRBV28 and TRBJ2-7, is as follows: DVKVTQSSRYLVKRTGEKVFLECVQDMDHENMFWYRQDPGLGLRLIYFSYDVKMKEKGDIPEGYSVSREKKERFSLILESASTNQTSMYLCASTPRPGGPNEQYFGPGTRLTVT.

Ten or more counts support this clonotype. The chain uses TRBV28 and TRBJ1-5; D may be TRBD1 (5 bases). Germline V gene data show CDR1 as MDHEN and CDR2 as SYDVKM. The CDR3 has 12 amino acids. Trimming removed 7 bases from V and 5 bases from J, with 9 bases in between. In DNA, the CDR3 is TGTGCCAGCACAGGGACTCATCAGCCCCAGCATTTT. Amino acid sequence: CASTGTHQPQHF.

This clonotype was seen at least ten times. The CDR3 sequence: CASSSRGLSTDTQYF. The CDR3 DNA reads as TGTGCCAGCAGTTCAAGGGGATTGAGTACAGATACGCAGTATTTT. The J gene is TRBJ2-3, the V gene TRBV28, with D possibly being TRBD1 (5 bases). Germline CDR1 reads MDHEN; CDR2 reads SYDVKM. The V gene lost 4 bases and the J gene lost 3 bases, with 14 bases spanning the gap. CDR3 size: 15 residues.

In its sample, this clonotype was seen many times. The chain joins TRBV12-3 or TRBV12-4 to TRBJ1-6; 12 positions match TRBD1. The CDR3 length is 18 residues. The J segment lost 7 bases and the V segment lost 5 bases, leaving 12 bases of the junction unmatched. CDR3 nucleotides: TGTGCCAGCAGTCTGGGACAGGGGGCGACCTCTTTGAATTCACCCCTCCACTTT. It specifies CASSLGQGATSLNSPLHF.

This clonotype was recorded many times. The CDR3 nucleotides read TGCGCCAGCAGTGAAGAGCTGGAAGAGACCCAGTACTTC. Translation: CASSEELEETQYF. The rearrangement links TRBV10-1 to TRBJ2-5; D is undetermined. V lost 3 bases and J 3 bases, leaving 8 bases between the germline ends. The germline V gene encodes CDR1 WNHNN and CDR2 SYGVQD (reference sequence). The CDR3 is 13 residues long.

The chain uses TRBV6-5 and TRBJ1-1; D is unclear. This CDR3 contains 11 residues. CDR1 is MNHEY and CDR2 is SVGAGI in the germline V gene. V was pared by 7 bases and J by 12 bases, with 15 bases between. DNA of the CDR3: TGTGCCAGCACCTATCGGCGCAAGACTTTCTTT. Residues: CASTYRRKTFF.

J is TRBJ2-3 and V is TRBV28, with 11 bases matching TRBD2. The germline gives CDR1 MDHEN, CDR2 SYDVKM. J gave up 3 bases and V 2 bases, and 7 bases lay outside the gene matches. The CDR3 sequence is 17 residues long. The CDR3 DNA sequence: TGTGCCAGCAGTTTACGGGTCATAGCGGGAGGGACAGATACGCAGTATTTT. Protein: CASSLRVIAGGTDTQYF. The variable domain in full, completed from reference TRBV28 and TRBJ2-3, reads DVKVTQSSRYLVKRTGEKVFLECVQDMDHENMFWYRQDPGLGLRLIYFSYDVKMKEKGDIPEGYSVSREKKERFSLILESASTNQTSMYLCASSLRVIAGGTDTQYFGPGTRLTVL.

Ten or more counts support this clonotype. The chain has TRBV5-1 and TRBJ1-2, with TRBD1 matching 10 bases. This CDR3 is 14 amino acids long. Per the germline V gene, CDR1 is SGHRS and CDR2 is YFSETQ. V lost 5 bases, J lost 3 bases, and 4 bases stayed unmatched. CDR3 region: CASRTGGEDYGYTF. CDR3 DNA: TGCGCCAGCAGGACAGGGGGCGAGGACTATGGCTACACCTTC.